These T cell receptor beta chains were read from a single sample in a study of T cells in Graves' hyperthyroidism and ophthalmopathy. TCRdb used MiXCR to reprocess the multiplex PCR reads, holding one entry per CDR3 protein. The sample carries roughly 300,000 distinct CDR3 sequences, approximately 14% recorded once. The sample comprised blood. The receptors were sampled from a woman in her twenties or thirties with Graves' hyperthyroidism. CDR3s include the opening cysteine and the closing phenylalanine or tryptophan. The order of the fields is clone size, CDR3 length, V gene, J gene, D gene, CDR3 protein, CDR3 DNA. D genes are given only for firm matches. Clone sizes are given selectively: once, few, many, or a class where the clone is expanded.

abundance: few; len: 12; v_gene: TRBV29-1; j_gene: TRBJ1-4; d_gene: NA; CDR3aa: CSVGQAGEKLFF; CDR3nt: TGCAGCGTTGGACAGGCGGGTGAAAAACTGTTTTTT
abundance: many; len: 14; v_gene: TRBV20-1; j_gene: TRBJ2-7; d_gene: TRBD1; CDR3aa: CSAERQGQSYEQYF; CDR3nt: TGCAGTGCCGAGCGACAGGGCCAATCCTACGAGCAGTACTTC
abundance: few; len: 14; v_gene: TRBV12-3/TRBV12-4; j_gene: TRBJ2-5; d_gene: TRBD2; CDR3aa: CASSGTSGDGTQYF; CDR3nt: TGTGCCAGCAGTGGGACTAGCGGCGACGGGACCCAGTACTTC
abundance: many; len: 14; v_gene: TRBV7-9; j_gene: TRBJ2-1; d_gene: NA; CDR3aa: CASRRAGWDNEQFF; CDR3nt: TGTGCCAGCCGGCGGGCAGGGTGGGACAATGAGCAGTTCTTC
abundance: many; len: 18; v_gene: TRBV28; j_gene: TRBJ1-5; d_gene: NA; CDR3aa: CASSFSQAFQGSNQPQHF; CDR3nt: TGTGCCAGCAGTTTTAGCCAGGCCTTCCAGGGGAGCAATCAGCCCCAGCATTTT
abundance: many; len: 13; v_gene: TRBV7-2; j_gene: TRBJ2-7; d_gene: TRBD2; CDR3aa: CASSPGTSDQQYF; CDR3nt: TGTGCCAGCAGCCCCGGGACTAGCGACCAGCAGTACTTC
abundance: many; len: 16; v_gene: TRBV12-3/TRBV12-4; j_gene: TRBJ2-1; d_gene: NA; CDR3aa: CASSPGQTSGYNEQFF; CDR3nt: TGTGCCAGCAGTCCCGGACAGACCTCGGGGTACAATGAGCAGTTCTTC
abundance: NA; len: 16; v_gene: TRBV7-2; j_gene: TRBJ2-1; d_gene: TRBD2; CDR3aa: CASSNSGAGARNEQFF; CDR3nt: TGTGCCAGCAGCAATAGTGGGGCGGGAGCTCGCAATGAGCAGTTCTTC
abundance: NA; len: 15; v_gene: TRBV6-1; j_gene: TRBJ1-1; d_gene: TRBD1; CDR3aa: CASSTRTGGGREAFF; CDR3nt: TGTGCCAGCAGTACGCGGACAGGGGGCGGTCGGGAAGCTTTCTTT
abundance: many; len: 16; v_gene: TRBV28; j_gene: TRBJ1-5; d_gene: TRBD1; CDR3aa: CASSLRVGRGNQPQHF; CDR3nt: TGTGCCAGCAGTTTACGGGTGGGCAGGGGGAATCAGCCCCAGCATTTT
abundance: many; len: 14; v_gene: TRBV20-1; j_gene: TRBJ1-1; d_gene: NA; CDR3aa: CSARSQGWNTEAFF; CDR3nt: TGCAGTGCTAGATCGCAGGGGTGGAACACTGAAGCTTTCTTT
abundance: many; len: 15; v_gene: TRBV6-6; j_gene: TRBJ2-7; d_gene: TRBD1; CDR3aa: CASSYGTGISYEQYF; CDR3nt: TGTGCCAGCAGTTACGGGACAGGGATATCCTACGAGCAGTACTTC
abundance: many; len: 14; v_gene: TRBV6-2/TRBV6-3; j_gene: TRBJ1-2; d_gene: NA; CDR3aa: CASSYSGVWPGYTF; CDR3nt: TGTGCCAGCAGTTACAGTGGGGTATGGCCTGGCTACACCTTC
abundance: many; len: 14; v_gene: TRBV20-1; j_gene: TRBJ2-3; d_gene: NA; CDR3aa: CSAGSRQSTDTQYF; CDR3nt: TGCAGTGCGGGGAGTCGGCAGAGCACAGATACGCAGTATTTT
abundance: few; len: 13; v_gene: TRBV2; j_gene: TRBJ2-3; d_gene: TRBD2; CDR3aa: CASSTSGSDTQYF; CDR3nt: TGTGCCAGCAGTACTAGCGGGAGTGATACGCAGTATTTT
abundance: many; len: 12; v_gene: TRBV30; j_gene: TRBJ1-1; d_gene: NA; CDR3aa: CAWMRGYSEAFF; CDR3nt: TGTGCCTGGATGAGGGGATATTCCGAAGCTTTCTTT
abundance: many; len: 15; v_gene: TRBV11-2; j_gene: TRBJ2-3; d_gene: TRBD1; CDR3aa: CASSARTGGTDTQYF; CDR3nt: TGTGCCAGCAGCGCCCGGACAGGGGGCACAGATACGCAGTATTTT
abundance: NA; len: 16; v_gene: TRBV24-1; j_gene: TRBJ2-5; d_gene: NA; CDR3aa: CATSRGTAAYQETQYF; CDR3nt: TGTGCCACCAGCCGCGGGACGGCGGCGTACCAAGAGACCCAGTACTTC
abundance: many; len: 14; v_gene: TRBV6-5; j_gene: TRBJ1-1; d_gene: NA; CDR3aa: CASSYSQVEVEAFF; CDR3nt: TGTGCCAGCAGTTACTCGCAAGTGGAGGTTGAAGCTTTCTTT
abundance: once; len: 15; v_gene: TRBV6-1; j_gene: TRBJ1-6; d_gene: NA; CDR3aa: CTSSETETDNSPPHF; CDR3nt: TGTACCAGCAGTGAAACCGAGACGGATAATTCACCCCCCCACTTT
abundance: many; len: 14; v_gene: TRBV7-7; j_gene: TRBJ2-3; d_gene: NA; CDR3aa: CASSLAGSGDTQYF; CDR3nt: TGTGCTAGCAGCTTAGCTGGCAGCGGAGATACGCAGTATTTT
abundance: many; len: 13; v_gene: TRBV12-3/TRBV12-4; j_gene: TRBJ2-5; d_gene: NA; CDR3aa: CASSRTGQETQYF; CDR3nt: TGTGCCAGCAGCCGGACTGGCCAAGAGACCCAGTACTTC
abundance: NA; len: 17; v_gene: TRBV7-9; j_gene: TRBJ2-7; d_gene: NA; CDR3aa: CASSLAMGQAYSYEQYF; CDR3nt: TGTGCCAGCAGCTTAGCGATGGGGCAGGCCTACTCCTACGAGCAGTACTTC
abundance: many; len: 14; v_gene: TRBV30; j_gene: TRBJ1-1; d_gene: TRBD1; CDR3aa: CAWSLGTGGTEAFF; CDR3nt: TGTGCCTGGAGTCTCGGGACAGGGGGCACTGAAGCTTTCTTT
abundance: few; len: 14; v_gene: TRBV6-4; j_gene: TRBJ1-3; d_gene: NA; CDR3aa: CASTSGVAGNTIYF; CDR3nt: TGTGCCAGCACCAGTGGGGTGGCAGGAAACACCATATATTTT
abundance: NA; len: 15; v_gene: TRBV12-3/TRBV12-4; j_gene: TRBJ2-1; d_gene: TRBD2; CDR3aa: CASSPLAGWNNEQFF; CDR3nt: TGTGCCAGCAGCCCCCTAGCGGGGTGGAACAATGAGCAGTTCTTC
abundance: many; len: 16; v_gene: TRBV13; j_gene: TRBJ2-7; d_gene: NA; CDR3aa: CASSPGGAGETYEQYF; CDR3nt: TGTGCCAGCAGCCCAGGGGGAGCGGGAGAGACGTACGAGCAGTACTTC
abundance: NA; len: 13; v_gene: TRBV30; j_gene: TRBJ2-5; d_gene: NA; CDR3aa: CAWSDQQPGFQYF; CDR3nt: TGTGCCTGGAGTGATCAGCAGCCAGGGTTCCAGTACTTC
abundance: many; len: 14; v_gene: TRBV29-1; j_gene: TRBJ2-5; d_gene: NA; CDR3aa: CSVTPERQAETQYF; CDR3nt: TGCAGCGTTACCCCAGAGAGACAGGCGGAGACCCAGTACTTC
abundance: NA; len: 15; v_gene: TRBV6-1; j_gene: TRBJ2-7; d_gene: TRBD2; CDR3aa: CASSTRLAETYEQYF; CDR3nt: TGTGCCAGCAGCACCCGACTAGCGGAAACCTACGAGCAGTACTTC
abundance: NA; len: 22; v_gene: TRBV15; j_gene: TRBJ2-5; d_gene: TRBD2; CDR3aa: CATSTMGLAGGTGGFDEETQYF; CDR3nt: TGTGCCACCAGCACCATGGGACTAGCGGGAGGAACCGGTGGGTTTGACGAAGAGACCCAGTACTTC
abundance: many; len: 14; v_gene: TRBV11-2; j_gene: TRBJ2-7; d_gene: TRBD2; CDR3aa: CASSPLTSGYEQYF; CDR3nt: TGTGCCAGCAGCCCTTTGACTAGCGGGTACGAGCAGTACTTC